One sample yielded the 6 T cell receptor beta chains listed below, sequenced in a study of neoadjuvant anti-PD-1 for oral cavity cancer (dated by TCRdb to about 2021). Interpreted using the paper, the time point label stands for: after neoadjuvant nivolumab, at surgical resection. The library was made by the immunoSEQ multiplex PCR assay. As stored in TCRdb, this immuneACCESS dataset retains in-frame rearrangements with V and J assigned. A fraction of the clones does not appear; measured against another copy, unresolved V genes explain less than half of the discrepancy, and the remainder lacks a known reason. The sample table holds 9,500 to 10,000 clones, of which 60% to 80% were seen once. Jointly, the top ten make up around 4% of the sample. The sample in question was PBMCs, obtained after nivolumab (anti-PD-1) treatment. These receptors came from a person between 35 and 79 years old with oral cavity squamous cell carcinoma.

The chain employs TRBV29-1 and TRBJ1-1; 8 positions match TRBD1. The germline CDR1 and CDR2 sequences are SQVTM and ANQGSEA. Trimming cost V 5 bases and J 8 bases; bases outside gene matches: 7. The CDR3 has 12 amino acids. The CDR3 spells CSVPRAGGEAFF. The CDR3 nucleotides are TGCAGCGTTCCGAGGGCAGGGGGCGAAGCTTTCTTT.

The chain couples TRBV11-3 to TRBJ2-2, with TRBD1 identical over 9 bases. V gave up 4 bases and J gave up 1 base; unmatched junction bases: 1. CDR1 is SGHNT, CDR2 YENEEA, per germline. This CDR3 has 15 amino acids. CDR3 sequence reads: CASSSGQGNTGELFF. In DNA form, the CDR3 reads TGTGCCAGCAGCTCGGGACAGGGGAACACCGGGGAGCTGTTTTTT.

J is TRBJ2-3 and V is TRBV5-1, with TRBD1 identical over 7 bases. From germline, CDR1 is SGHRS and CDR2 YFSETQ. The CDR3 sequence is 14 residues long. V shed 4 bases and J 4 bases; nucleotides not matched to a gene: 6. In nucleotides, the CDR3 is TGCGCCAGCAGCCCCAGGGGGTCGTCAGATACGCAGTATTTT. Amino acid sequence: CASSPRGSSDTQYF.

This chain joins TRBV5-1 and TRBJ2-7, with 7 bases matching TRBD1. This CDR3 has 14 amino acids. The germline V gene encodes CDR1 SGHRS and CDR2 YFSETQ. After removal of 4 bases from V and 3 bases from J, the junction contained 7 bases not matched to a gene. The CDR3: CASSKTQGNYEQYF. The CDR3, as DNA: TGCGCCAGCAGCAAAACACAGGGGAACTACGAGCAGTACTTC.

The gene calls are TRBV21-1 and TRBJ2-7; TRBD1 is the table's D call and was not checked against the DNA. TRBV21-1 is reported as a pseudogene. The CDR3 is 16 residues long. The CDR3, as DNA: TGTGCCAGCAGCAAAAAGGCCCCAGGGGAATCCTACGAGCAGTACTTC. Its protein is CASSKKAPGESYEQYF.

The chain links TRBV6-5 to TRBJ1-1; D is ambiguous. The germline V gene has CDR1 MNHEY and CDR2 SVGAGI. Trimming took 8 bases from V and 1 from J, leaving 8 bases between them. The CDR3 is made up of 12 amino acids. This chain's CDR3 is CASGRPNTEAFF. CDR3 DNA: TGTGCCAGCGGACGACCGAACACTGAAGCTTTCTTT.